This TCR beta chain stems from a study of T-cell reconstitution after alpha-beta-depleted transplantation in children. This clonotype was detected only a few times. The antigen is undetermined. During its preparation, the TCRbeta library received unique molecular identifiers. TCRdb independently ran MiXCR on the PCR reads; one entry per CDR3 protein. This sample has some 830,000 distinct CDR3 sequences, with 15% to 20% found just once. Study observations and caveats: Reported findings indicate that, about two months after transplant, alpha-beta T cells came from several hundred expanded clones, which were derived from non-depleted graft cells. Recipient T cells and thymic progenitors that survived were the source of the high TCRbeta diversity seen at day 60 in some patients. The main origin of T-cell counts and diversity one year after transplant was newly produced T cells.

Per the germline V gene, CDR1 is MNHEY and CDR2 is SVGAGI. The CDR3 has 16 residues. Trimming stripped 4 bases from V and 2 bases from J, with 18 bases between. This chain uses TRBV6-5 with TRBJ2-7, with D tentatively TRBD1 (6 bases). The TCR sequence derives from a male patient under 18 who had a stem cell transplant for acute lymphoblastic leukemia, so the T cells may come from the graft donor. Material: PBMCs, mostly from graft donor cells, obtained 360 days after TCRalphabeta/CD19-depleted stem cell transplant. DNA of the CDR3: TGTGCCAGCAGTTTAACCGGGCCAGGGGTTGCCTACGAGCAGTACTTC. Its protein is CASSLTGPGVAYEQYF.